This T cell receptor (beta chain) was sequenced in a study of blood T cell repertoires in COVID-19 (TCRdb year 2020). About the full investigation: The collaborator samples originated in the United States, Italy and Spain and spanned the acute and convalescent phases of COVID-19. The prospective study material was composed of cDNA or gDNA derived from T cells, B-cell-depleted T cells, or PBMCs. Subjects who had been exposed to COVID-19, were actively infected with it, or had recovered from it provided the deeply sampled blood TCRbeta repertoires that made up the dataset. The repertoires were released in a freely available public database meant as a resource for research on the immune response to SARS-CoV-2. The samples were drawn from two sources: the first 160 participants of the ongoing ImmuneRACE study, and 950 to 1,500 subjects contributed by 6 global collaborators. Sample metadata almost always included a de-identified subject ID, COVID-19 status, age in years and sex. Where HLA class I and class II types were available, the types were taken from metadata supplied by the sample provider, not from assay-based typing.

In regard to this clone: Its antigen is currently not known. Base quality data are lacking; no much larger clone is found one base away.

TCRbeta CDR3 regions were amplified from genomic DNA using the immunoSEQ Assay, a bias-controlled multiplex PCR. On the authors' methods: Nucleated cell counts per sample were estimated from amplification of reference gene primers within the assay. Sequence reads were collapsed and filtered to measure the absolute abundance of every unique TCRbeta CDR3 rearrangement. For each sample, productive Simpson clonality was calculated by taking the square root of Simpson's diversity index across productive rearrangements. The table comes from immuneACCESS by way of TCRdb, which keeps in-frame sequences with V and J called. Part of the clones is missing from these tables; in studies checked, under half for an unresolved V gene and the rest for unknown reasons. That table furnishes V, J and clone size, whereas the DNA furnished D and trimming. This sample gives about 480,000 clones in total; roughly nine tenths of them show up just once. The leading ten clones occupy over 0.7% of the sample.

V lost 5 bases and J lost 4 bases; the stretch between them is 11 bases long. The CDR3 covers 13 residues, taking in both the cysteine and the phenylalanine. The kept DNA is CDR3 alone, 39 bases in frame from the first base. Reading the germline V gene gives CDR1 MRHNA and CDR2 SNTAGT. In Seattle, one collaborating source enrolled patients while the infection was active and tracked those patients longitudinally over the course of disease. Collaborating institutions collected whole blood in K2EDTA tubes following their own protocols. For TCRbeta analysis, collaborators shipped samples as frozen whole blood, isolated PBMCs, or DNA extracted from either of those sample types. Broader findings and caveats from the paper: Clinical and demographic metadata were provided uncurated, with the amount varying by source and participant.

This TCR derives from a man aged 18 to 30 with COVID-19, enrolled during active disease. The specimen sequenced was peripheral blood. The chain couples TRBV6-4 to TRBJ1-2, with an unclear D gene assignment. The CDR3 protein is CASSRRGGYGYTF. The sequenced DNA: TGTGCCAGCAGTAGGCGTGGCGGCTATGGCTACACCTTC.